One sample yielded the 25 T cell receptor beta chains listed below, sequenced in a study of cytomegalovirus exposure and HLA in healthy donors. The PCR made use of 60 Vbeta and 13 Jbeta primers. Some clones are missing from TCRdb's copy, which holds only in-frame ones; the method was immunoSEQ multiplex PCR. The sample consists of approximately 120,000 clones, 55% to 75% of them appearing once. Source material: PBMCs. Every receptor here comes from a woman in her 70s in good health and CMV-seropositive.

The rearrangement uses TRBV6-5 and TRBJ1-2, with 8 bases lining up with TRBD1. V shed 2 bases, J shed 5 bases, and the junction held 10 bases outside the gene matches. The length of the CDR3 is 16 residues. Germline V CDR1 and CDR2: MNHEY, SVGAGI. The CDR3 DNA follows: TGTGCCAGCAGTTACACGGGGAACACAGGGGGTTATGGCTACACCTTC. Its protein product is CASSYTGNTGGYGYTF.

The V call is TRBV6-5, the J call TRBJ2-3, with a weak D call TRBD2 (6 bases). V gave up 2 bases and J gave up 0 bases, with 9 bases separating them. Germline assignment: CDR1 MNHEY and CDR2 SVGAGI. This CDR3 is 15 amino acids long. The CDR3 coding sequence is TGTGCCAGCAGTTACACCGGGACTAGCACAGATACGCAGTATTTT. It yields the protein CASSYTGTSTDTQYF.

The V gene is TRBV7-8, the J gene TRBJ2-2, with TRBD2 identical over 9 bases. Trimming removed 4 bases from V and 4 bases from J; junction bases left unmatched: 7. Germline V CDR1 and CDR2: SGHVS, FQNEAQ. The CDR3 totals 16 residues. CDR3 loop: CASSWAGGRITGELFF. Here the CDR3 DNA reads TGTGCCAGCAGCTGGGCGGGGGGGAGAATCACCGGGGAGCTGTTTTTT.

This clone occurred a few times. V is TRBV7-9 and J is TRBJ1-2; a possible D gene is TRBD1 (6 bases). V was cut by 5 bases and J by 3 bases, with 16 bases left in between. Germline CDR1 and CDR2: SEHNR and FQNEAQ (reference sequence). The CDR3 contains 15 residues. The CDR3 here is CASSATGQGYYGYTF. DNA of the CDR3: TGTGCCAGCAGCGCCACGGGACAAGGTTACTATGGCTACACCTTC.

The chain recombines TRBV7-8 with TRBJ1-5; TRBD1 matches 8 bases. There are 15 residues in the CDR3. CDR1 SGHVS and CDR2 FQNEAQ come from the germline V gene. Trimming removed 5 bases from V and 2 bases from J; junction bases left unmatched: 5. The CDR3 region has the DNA TGTGCCAGCAGCCAGGGGGCCAGGGGCAATCAGCCCCAGCATTTT. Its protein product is CASSQGARGNQPQHF.

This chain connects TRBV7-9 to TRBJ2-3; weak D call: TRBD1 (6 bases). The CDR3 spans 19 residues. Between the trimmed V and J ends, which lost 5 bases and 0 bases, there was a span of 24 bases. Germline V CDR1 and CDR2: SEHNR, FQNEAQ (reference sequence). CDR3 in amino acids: CASSPGGWGPSQSTDTQYF. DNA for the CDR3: TGTGCCAGCAGCCCCGGCGGCTGGGGGCCCTCACAAAGCACAGATACGCAGTATTTT.

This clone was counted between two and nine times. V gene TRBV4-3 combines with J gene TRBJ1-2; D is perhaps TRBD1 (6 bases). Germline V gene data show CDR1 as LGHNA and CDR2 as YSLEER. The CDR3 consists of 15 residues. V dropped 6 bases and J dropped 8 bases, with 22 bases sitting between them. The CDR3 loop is CASRADGGALGGYTF. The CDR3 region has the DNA TGCGCCAGCAGGGCCGATGGGGGGGCCCTAGGAGGCTACACCTTC.

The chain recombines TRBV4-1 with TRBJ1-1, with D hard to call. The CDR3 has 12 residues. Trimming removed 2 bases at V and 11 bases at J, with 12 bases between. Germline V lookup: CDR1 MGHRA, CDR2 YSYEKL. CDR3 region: CASSQLGVGAFF. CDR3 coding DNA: TGCGCCAGCAGCCAACTTGGCGTCGGGGCTTTCTTT.

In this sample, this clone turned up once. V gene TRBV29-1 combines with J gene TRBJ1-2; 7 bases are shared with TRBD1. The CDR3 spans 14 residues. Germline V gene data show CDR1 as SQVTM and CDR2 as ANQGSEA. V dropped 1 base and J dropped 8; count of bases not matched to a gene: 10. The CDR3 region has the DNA TGCAGCGTTGAAGGGGCTGACAGGGTGCGGGGCTACACCTTC. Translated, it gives CSVEGADRVRGYTF.

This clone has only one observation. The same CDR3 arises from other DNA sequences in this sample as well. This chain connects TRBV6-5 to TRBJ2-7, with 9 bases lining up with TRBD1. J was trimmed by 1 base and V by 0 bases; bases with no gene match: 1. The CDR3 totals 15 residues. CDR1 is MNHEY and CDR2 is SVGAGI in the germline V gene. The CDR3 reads CASSYSGTGSYEQYF. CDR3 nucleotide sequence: TGTGCCAGCAGTTACTCAGGGACAGGGTCCTACGAGCAGTACTTC.

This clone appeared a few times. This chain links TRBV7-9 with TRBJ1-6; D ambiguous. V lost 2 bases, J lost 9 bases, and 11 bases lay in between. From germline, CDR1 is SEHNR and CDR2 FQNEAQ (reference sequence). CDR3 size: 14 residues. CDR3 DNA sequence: TGTGCCAGCAGCTTATTAACAGCCTCTTCACCCCTCCACTTT. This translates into CASSLLTASSPLHF.

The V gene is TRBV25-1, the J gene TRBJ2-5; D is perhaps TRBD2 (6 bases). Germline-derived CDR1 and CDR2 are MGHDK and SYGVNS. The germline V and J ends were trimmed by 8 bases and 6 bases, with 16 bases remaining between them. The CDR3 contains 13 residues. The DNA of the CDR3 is TGTGCCAGCGGAGGGGCGGGGTCAAAGACCCAGTACTTC. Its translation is CASGGAGSKTQYF.

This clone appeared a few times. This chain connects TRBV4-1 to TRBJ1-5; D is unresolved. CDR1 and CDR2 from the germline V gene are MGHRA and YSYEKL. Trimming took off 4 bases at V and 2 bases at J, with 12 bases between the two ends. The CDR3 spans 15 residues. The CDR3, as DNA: TGCGCCAGCAGCCCAGGCTTTGCCGGCAATCAGCCCCAGCATTTT. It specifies CASSPGFAGNQPQHF.

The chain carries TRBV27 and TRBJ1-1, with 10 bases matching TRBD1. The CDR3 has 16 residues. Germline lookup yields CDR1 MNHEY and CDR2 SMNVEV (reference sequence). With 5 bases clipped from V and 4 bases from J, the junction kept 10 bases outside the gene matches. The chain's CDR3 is CASSPSPGQGSTEAFF. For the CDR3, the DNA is TGTGCCAGCAGTCCATCTCCGGGACAGGGGAGCACTGAAGCTTTCTTT.

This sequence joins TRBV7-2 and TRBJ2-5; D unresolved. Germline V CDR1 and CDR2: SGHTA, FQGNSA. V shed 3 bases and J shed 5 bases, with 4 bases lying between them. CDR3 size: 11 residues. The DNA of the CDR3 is TGTGCCAGCAGCTTCCTGGAGACCCAGTACTTC. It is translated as CASSFLETQYF.

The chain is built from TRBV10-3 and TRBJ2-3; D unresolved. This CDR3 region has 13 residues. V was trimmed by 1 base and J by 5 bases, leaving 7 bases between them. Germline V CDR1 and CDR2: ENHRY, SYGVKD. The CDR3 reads CAISEFAEDTQYF. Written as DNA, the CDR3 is TGTGCCATCAGTGAGTTTGCAGAAGATACGCAGTATTTT.

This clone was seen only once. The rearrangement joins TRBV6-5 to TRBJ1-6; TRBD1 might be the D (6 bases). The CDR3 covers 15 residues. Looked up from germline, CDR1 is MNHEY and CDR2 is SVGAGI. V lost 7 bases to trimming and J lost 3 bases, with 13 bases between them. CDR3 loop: CASTRWGLYNSPLHF. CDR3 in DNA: TGTGCCAGCACCCGGTGGGGGCTCTATAATTCACCCCTCCACTTT.

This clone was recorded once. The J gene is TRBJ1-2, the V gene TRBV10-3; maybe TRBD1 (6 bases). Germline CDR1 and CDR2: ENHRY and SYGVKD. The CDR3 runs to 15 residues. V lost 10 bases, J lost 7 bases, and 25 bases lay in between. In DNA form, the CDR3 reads TGTGCCACCTGGGACGCCAATCTAAGGGGGGGTGGCTACACCTTC. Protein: CATWDANLRGGGYTF.

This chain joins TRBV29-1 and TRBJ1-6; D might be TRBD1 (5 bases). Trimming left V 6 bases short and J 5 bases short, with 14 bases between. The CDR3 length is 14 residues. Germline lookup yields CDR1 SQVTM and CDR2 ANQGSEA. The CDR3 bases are TGCAGCGTAGATCGGGGGGTTCATAATTCACCCCTCCACTTT. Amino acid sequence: CSVDRGVHNSPLHF.

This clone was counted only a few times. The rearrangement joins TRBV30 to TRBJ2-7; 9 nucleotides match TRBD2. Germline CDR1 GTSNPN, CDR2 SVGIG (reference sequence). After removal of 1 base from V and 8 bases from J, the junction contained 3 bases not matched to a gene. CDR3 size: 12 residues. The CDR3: CAWSERGAKQYF. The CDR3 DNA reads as TGTGCCTGGAGTGAGCGGGGGGCCAAGCAGTACTTC.

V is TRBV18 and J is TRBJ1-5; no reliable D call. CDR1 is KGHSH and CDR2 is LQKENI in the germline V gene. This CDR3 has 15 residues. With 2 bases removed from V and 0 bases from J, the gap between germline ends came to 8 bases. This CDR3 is CASSPSSLSNQPQHF. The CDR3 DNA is TGTGCCAGCTCACCATCTTCCCTTAGCAATCAGCCCCAGCATTTT.

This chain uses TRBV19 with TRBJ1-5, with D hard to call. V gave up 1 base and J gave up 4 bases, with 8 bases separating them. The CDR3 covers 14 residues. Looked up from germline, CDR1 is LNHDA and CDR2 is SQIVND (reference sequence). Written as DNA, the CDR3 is TGTGCCAGTAGTATAGTGGGAGGGAATCAGCCCCAGCATTTT. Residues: CASSIVGGNQPQHF.

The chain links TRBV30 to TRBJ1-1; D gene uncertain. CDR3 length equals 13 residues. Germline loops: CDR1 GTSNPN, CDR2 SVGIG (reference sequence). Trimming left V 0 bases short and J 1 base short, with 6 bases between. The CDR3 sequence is CAWSVPGNTEAFF. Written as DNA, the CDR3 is TGTGCCTGGAGTGTACCGGGGAACACTGAAGCTTTCTTT.

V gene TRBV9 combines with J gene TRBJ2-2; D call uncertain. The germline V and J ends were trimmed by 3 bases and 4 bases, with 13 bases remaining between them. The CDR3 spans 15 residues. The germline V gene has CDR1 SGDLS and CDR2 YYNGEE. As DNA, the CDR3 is TGTGCCAGCAGCGCTAGTTCCGTGGGCACCGGGGAGCTGTTTTTT. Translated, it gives CASSASSVGTGELFF.

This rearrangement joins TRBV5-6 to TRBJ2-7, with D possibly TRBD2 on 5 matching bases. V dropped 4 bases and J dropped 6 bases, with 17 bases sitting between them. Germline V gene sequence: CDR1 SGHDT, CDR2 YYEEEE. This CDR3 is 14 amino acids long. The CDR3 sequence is CASSVPQRLGEQYF. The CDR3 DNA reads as TGTGCCAGCAGCGTACCACAGCGGCTGGGCGAGCAGTACTTC.